Listed below are T cell receptor beta chains from one sample, sequenced in a study of T cells after yellow fever vaccination. From the 5' RACE reads, TCRdb called clonotypes with MiXCR, one entry per CDR3 protein. The sample lists nearly 300,000 distinct CDR3 sequences, around 8.6% seen once, with over 3% in the top ten. Sequences were derived from CD4+ T cells sorted from PBMCs, sampled 5 days after the yellow fever booster vaccination. Receptor source: a young man who received the YFV17D yellow fever vaccine. Each CDR3 is given with its conserved first and last residue. The D gene is left open where the match is weak. For some rows the clone size is stated as once, few or many, or as a class when expanded; others skip it.

clone_size: many; v_call: TRBV5-1; j_call: TRBJ1-2; d_call: NA; cdr3_aa: CASSLEAGGYGYTF; cdr3_nt: TGCGCCAGCAGCTTGGAGGCAGGCGGTTATGGCTACACCTTC
clone_size: NA; v_call: TRBV6-6; j_call: TRBJ2-2; d_call: TRBD2; cdr3_aa: CATLGGGFHTGELFF; cdr3_nt: TGTGCCACCTTGGGGGGGGGGTTCCACACCGGGGAGCTGTTTTTT
clone_size: few; v_call: TRBV18; j_call: TRBJ2-3; d_call: NA; cdr3_aa: CASSRSGVVRYHTDTQYF; cdr3_nt: TGTGCCAGCTCACGCTCAGGGGTCGTCAGGTACCACACAGATACGCAGTATTTT
clone_size: many; v_call: TRBV4-3; j_call: TRBJ1-4; d_call: NA; cdr3_aa: CASSQDFTGGNRKLFF; cdr3_nt: TGCGCCAGCAGCCAAGATTTCACAGGAGGTAATCGAAAACTGTTTTTT
clone_size: few; v_call: TRBV28; j_call: TRBJ2-7; d_call: TRBD2; cdr3_aa: CASRFRLAGDEQCF; cdr3_nt: TGTGCCAGCAGATTTCGACTAGCGGGGGACGAGCAGTGCTTC
clone_size: many; v_call: TRBV5-1; j_call: TRBJ2-7; d_call: TRBD1; cdr3_aa: CASRSGTEIYEQYF; cdr3_nt: TGCGCCAGCCGCTCCGGGACAGAGATTTACGAGCAGTACTTC
clone_size: NA; v_call: TRBV18; j_call: TRBJ1-2; d_call: NA; cdr3_aa: CASSRELNYGYTF; cdr3_nt: TGTGCCAGCTCACGCGAACTCAACTATGGCTACACCTTC
clone_size: few; v_call: TRBV5-1; j_call: TRBJ2-1; d_call: TRBD2; cdr3_aa: CASTLRDYSYNEQFF; cdr3_nt: TGCGCCAGCACCCTCCGGGACTACTCCTACAATGAGCAGTTCTTC
clone_size: NA; v_call: TRBV5-6; j_call: TRBJ2-3; d_call: NA; cdr3_aa: CASSLGVGNTDTQYF; cdr3_nt: TGTGCCAGCAGCTTGGGTGTCGGGAACACAGATACGCAGTATTTT
clone_size: many; v_call: TRBV29-1; j_call: TRBJ2-1; d_call: NA; cdr3_aa: CSVSRPPGFNEQFF; cdr3_nt: TGCAGCGTTTCCCGACCCCCGGGATTTAATGAGCAGTTCTTC
clone_size: NA; v_call: TRBV5-1; j_call: TRBJ2-5; d_call: NA; cdr3_aa: CASSFTGSQETQYF; cdr3_nt: TGCGCCAGCAGCTTCACCGGGAGCCAAGAGACCCAGTACTTC
clone_size: many; v_call: TRBV5-1; j_call: TRBJ2-1; d_call: NA; cdr3_aa: CASSLAGLGQFF; cdr3_nt: TGCGCCAGCAGCTTGGCGGGACTTGGGCAGTTCTTC
clone_size: few; v_call: TRBV9; j_call: TRBJ2-5; d_call: NA; cdr3_aa: CASSVGLSETQYF; cdr3_nt: TGTGCCAGCAGCGTAGGCCTAAGTGAGACCCAGTACTTC
clone_size: many; v_call: TRBV10-3; j_call: TRBJ2-1; d_call: NA; cdr3_aa: CAISAPTGVYNEQFF; cdr3_nt: TGTGCCATCAGTGCACCGACCGGGGTATACAATGAGCAGTTCTTC
clone_size: NA; v_call: TRBV5-1; j_call: TRBJ2-3; d_call: TRBD1; cdr3_aa: CASSPGTVMSDTQYF; cdr3_nt: TGCGCCAGCAGCCCAGGGACAGTAATGTCAGATACGCAGTATTTT
clone_size: NA; v_call: TRBV10-3; j_call: TRBJ1-2; d_call: TRBD1; cdr3_aa: CAISEAGTGSLGYGYTF; cdr3_nt: TGTGCCATCAGTGAGGCCGGGACAGGGAGCTTGGGCTATGGCTACACCTTC
clone_size: many; v_call: TRBV4-3; j_call: TRBJ2-2; d_call: NA; cdr3_aa: CASSRAKSSNTGELFF; cdr3_nt: TGCGCCAGCAGCCGCGCCAAGTCATCAAACACCGGGGAGCTGTTTTTT
clone_size: NA; v_call: TRBV6-2/TRBV6-3; j_call: TRBJ1-5; d_call: NA; cdr3_aa: CASRERGFQPQHF; cdr3_nt: TGTGCCAGCAGAGAACGGGGGTTTCAGCCCCAGCATTTT
clone_size: few; v_call: TRBV7-9; j_call: TRBJ1-4; d_call: NA; cdr3_aa: CASSNGPPGEKLFF; cdr3_nt: TGTGCCAGCAGCAACGGGCCTCCCGGGGAAAAACTGTTTTTT
clone_size: NA; v_call: TRBV4-1; j_call: TRBJ1-5; d_call: NA; cdr3_aa: CASSQDQGYSNQPQHF; cdr3_nt: TGCGCCAGCAGCCAAGATCAGGGTTATAGCAATCAGCCCCAGCATTTT
clone_size: few; v_call: TRBV4-2; j_call: TRBJ2-1; d_call: TRBD2; cdr3_aa: CASSRVLAGGSNEQFF; cdr3_nt: TGTGCCAGCAGCCGGGTTCTAGCGGGGGGTAGCAATGAGCAGTTCTTC
clone_size: many; v_call: TRBV20-1; j_call: TRBJ2-3; d_call: TRBD2; cdr3_aa: CSAHGTSGTDTQYF; cdr3_nt: TGCAGTGCCCACGGGACTAGCGGCACAGATACGCAGTATTTT
clone_size: many; v_call: TRBV24-1; j_call: TRBJ2-5; d_call: TRBD1; cdr3_aa: CATAGQGETQYF; cdr3_nt: TGTGCCACCGCTGGACAGGGTGAGACCCAGTACTTC
clone_size: few; v_call: TRBV7-2; j_call: TRBJ2-7; d_call: NA; cdr3_aa: CASSLVGKGQSYEQYF; cdr3_nt: TGTGCCAGCAGCTTAGTAGGGAAAGGGCAGTCGTACGAGCAGTACTTC
clone_size: few; v_call: TRBV13; j_call: TRBJ2-5; d_call: NA; cdr3_aa: CASSVLRGGRSETQYF; cdr3_nt: TGTGCCAGCAGCGTGCTCCGGGGCGGAAGGTCGGAGACCCAGTACTTC
clone_size: few; v_call: TRBV5-1; j_call: TRBJ1-2; d_call: NA; cdr3_aa: CASSLDGTVLVGYTF; cdr3_nt: TGCGCCAGCAGCCTTGATGGGACGGTCCTAGTGGGCTACACCTTC
clone_size: many; v_call: TRBV7-9; j_call: TRBJ2-3; d_call: NA; cdr3_aa: CASTPIADTQYF; cdr3_nt: TGTGCCAGCACCCCGATTGCAGATACGCAGTATTTT
clone_size: NA; v_call: TRBV20-1; j_call: TRBJ1-1; d_call: TRBD1; cdr3_aa: CSATSGGWGAFF; cdr3_nt: TGCAGTGCTACCTCAGGGGGCTGGGGAGCTTTCTTT
clone_size: few; v_call: TRBV4-2; j_call: TRBJ2-3; d_call: NA; cdr3_aa: CASSQGTSRIGDTQYF; cdr3_nt: TGTGCCAGCAGCCAAGGAACGTCGAGGATTGGAGATACGCAGTATTTT
clone_size: few; v_call: TRBV18; j_call: TRBJ1-2; d_call: NA; cdr3_aa: CASSPESAYGYTF; cdr3_nt: TGTGCCAGCTCACCGGAATCAGCCTATGGCTACACCTTC
clone_size: few; v_call: TRBV4-2; j_call: TRBJ2-2; d_call: NA; cdr3_aa: CASSQGQGGDGELFF; cdr3_nt: TGTGCCAGCAGCCAAGGACAGGGAGGCGACGGGGAGCTGTTTTTT
clone_size: few; v_call: TRBV5-1; j_call: TRBJ1-6; d_call: NA; cdr3_aa: CASSMRVDPSDSPLHF; cdr3_nt: TGCGCCAGCAGCATGCGGGTCGACCCGAGCGATTCACCCCTCCACTTT
clone_size: few; v_call: TRBV3-1; j_call: TRBJ2-7; d_call: TRBD1; cdr3_aa: CASSPWDRDPSRQYF; cdr3_nt: TGTGCCAGCAGCCCCTGGGACAGGGATCCATCAAGGCAGTACTTC
clone_size: few; v_call: TRBV3-1; j_call: TRBJ2-7; d_call: NA; cdr3_aa: CATQVGQSEQYF; cdr3_nt: TGTGCCACCCAAGTTGGGCAGAGCGAGCAGTACTTC
clone_size: few; v_call: TRBV27; j_call: TRBJ1-2; d_call: TRBD1; cdr3_aa: CASSLSTGLSGYTF; cdr3_nt: TGTGCCAGCAGTCTCTCGACAGGGCTCTCTGGCTACACCTTC
clone_size: few; v_call: TRBV19; j_call: TRBJ1-1; d_call: NA; cdr3_aa: CASSIAGSAEAFF; cdr3_nt: TGTGCCAGTAGTATAGCCGGCAGCGCTGAAGCTTTCTTT
clone_size: NA; v_call: TRBV20-1; j_call: TRBJ2-2; d_call: NA; cdr3_aa: CSAASGSGHQTGELFF; cdr3_nt: TGCAGTGCTGCGTCTGGTAGCGGTCACCAAACCGGGGAGCTGTTTTTT
clone_size: NA; v_call: TRBV5-1; j_call: TRBJ2-5; d_call: NA; cdr3_aa: CASSLAWGVAETQYF; cdr3_nt: TGCGCCAGCAGCTTGGCCTGGGGGGTGGCAGAGACCCAGTACTTC
clone_size: NA; v_call: TRBV30; j_call: TRBJ1-2; d_call: TRBD1; cdr3_aa: CAWNEGRRGYGYTF; cdr3_nt: TGTGCCTGGAATGAGGGGCGCAGGGGGTATGGCTACACCTTC
clone_size: NA; v_call: TRBV6-5; j_call: TRBJ2-1; d_call: TRBD1; cdr3_aa: CASSYSSGTGLNEQFF; cdr3_nt: TGTGCCAGCAGTTACTCGAGCGGGACAGGGTTGAATGAGCAGTTCTTC
clone_size: NA; v_call: TRBV10-3; j_call: TRBJ1-5; d_call: NA; cdr3_aa: CAISESEGMRQPQHF; cdr3_nt: TGTGCCATCAGTGAGTCGGAAGGGATGAGGCAGCCCCAGCATTTT
clone_size: many; v_call: TRBV12-3/TRBV12-4; j_call: TRBJ2-7; d_call: NA; cdr3_aa: CASSLNYQMDKQYF; cdr3_nt: TGTGCCAGCAGTTTAAACTACCAGATGGATAAGCAGTACTTC
clone_size: many; v_call: TRBV5-1; j_call: TRBJ1-6; d_call: NA; cdr3_aa: CASSLDREPLHF; cdr3_nt: TGCGCCAGCAGCTTGGACCGAGAACCCCTCCACTTT
clone_size: few; v_call: TRBV19; j_call: TRBJ2-2; d_call: TRBD1; cdr3_aa: CASSDRGGRTGELFF; cdr3_nt: TGTGCCAGTAGTGACAGGGGGGGCCGCACCGGGGAGCTGTTTTTT
clone_size: few; v_call: TRBV4-2; j_call: TRBJ2-2; d_call: TRBD1; cdr3_aa: CASSQEAQGYTGELFF; cdr3_nt: TGTGCCAGCAGCCAAGAGGCACAGGGGTACACCGGGGAGCTGTTTTTT